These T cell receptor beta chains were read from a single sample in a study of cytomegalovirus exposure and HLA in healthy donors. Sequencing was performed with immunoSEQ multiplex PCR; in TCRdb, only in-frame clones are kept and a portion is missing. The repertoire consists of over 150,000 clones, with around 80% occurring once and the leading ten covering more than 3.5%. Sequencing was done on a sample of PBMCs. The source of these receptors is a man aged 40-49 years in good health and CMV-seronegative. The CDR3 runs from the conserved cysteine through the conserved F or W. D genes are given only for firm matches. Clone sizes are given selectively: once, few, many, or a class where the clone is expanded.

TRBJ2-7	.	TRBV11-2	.	TGTGCCAGCAGCCCTACATTTACTAAGGATGAGCAGTACTTC	CASSPTFTKDEQYF
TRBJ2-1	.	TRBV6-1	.	TGTGCCAGCAGTGAAGGTATGGCGGGGGCTGGGAATGAGCAGTTCTTC	CASSEGMAGAGNEQFF
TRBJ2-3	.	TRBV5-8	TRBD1	TGTGCCAGCAGGTTGGGACAGGGAATAGGAGATACGCAGTATTTT	CASRLGQGIGDTQYF
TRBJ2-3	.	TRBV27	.	TGTGCCAGCAGTAAACAGACAGGCACAGATACGCAGTATTTT	CASSKQTGTDTQYF
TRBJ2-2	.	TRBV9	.	TGTGCCAGCAGCGCCCTGACAGGAGACACCGGGGAGCTGTTTTTT	CASSALTGDTGELFF
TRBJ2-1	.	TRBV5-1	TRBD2	TGCGCCAGCAGCTTGGTAGCTAGCGGGGGTTCAGTTAATGAGCAGTTCTTC	CASSLVASGGSVNEQFF
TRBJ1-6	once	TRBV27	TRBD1	TGTGCCAGCAGTTTCGGGACAGGTTATTCACCCCTCCACTTT	CASSFGTGYSPLHF
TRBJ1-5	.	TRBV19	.	TGTGCCAGTAGTATAGACGGGGGACGCAATCAGCCCCAGCATTTT	CASSIDGGRNQPQHF
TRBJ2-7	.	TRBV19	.	TGTGCCAGTGCGTTGGGGGCGGGCCTCGAGCAGTACTTC	CASALGAGLEQYF
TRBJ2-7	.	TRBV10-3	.	TGTGCCATCAGTGACACCTACGAGCAGTACTTC	CAISDTYEQYF
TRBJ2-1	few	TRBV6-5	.	TGTGCCAGCAGTTACGTGGGCGATCCAAATGAGCAGTTCTTC	CASSYVGDPNEQFF
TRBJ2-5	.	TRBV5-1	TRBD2	TGCGCCAGCAGCTTGGCCAGGACTAGCCAGCATAAGGGACAAGAGACCCAGTACTTC	CASSLARTSQHKGQETQYF
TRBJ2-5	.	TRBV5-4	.	TGTGCCAGCAGCTTGGTGACACAAAAGGAGACCCAGTACTTC	CASSLVTQKETQYF
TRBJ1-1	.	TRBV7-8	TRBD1	TGTGCCAGCAGCCCCGGGACAGCCAACACTGAAGCTTTCTTT	CASSPGTANTEAFF
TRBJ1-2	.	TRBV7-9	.	TGTGCCAGCAGCTTAGCGAACAGCCCGTTATATGGCTACACCTTC	CASSLANSPLYGYTF
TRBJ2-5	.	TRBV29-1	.	TGCAGCGTTGAAGATCTCGGGGGGCGAGAGCAGTACTTC	CSVEDLGGREQYF
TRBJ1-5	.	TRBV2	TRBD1	TGTGCCAGCTACTCCGGGACAGGGGGCGTCCAGCCCCAGCATTTT	CASYSGTGGVQPQHF
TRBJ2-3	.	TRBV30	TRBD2	TGTGCCTACTCGGGGGGAAACACAGATACGCAGTATTTT	CAYSGGNTDTQYF
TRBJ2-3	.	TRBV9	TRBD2	TGTGCCAGCAGCGTAGGCGTTAGCGGGGGGTCTAGAGATACGCAGTATTTT	CASSVGVSGGSRDTQYF
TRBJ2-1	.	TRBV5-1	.	TGCGCCAGCAGCCGAGACTCAGCCTCCTACAATGAGCAGTTCTTC	CASSRDSASYNEQFF
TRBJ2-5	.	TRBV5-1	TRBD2	TGCGCCAGTAGTGCCCTCTTAGCGGGGGGACAAGAGACCCAGTACTTC	CASSALLAGGQETQYF
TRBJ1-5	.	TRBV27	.	TGTGCCAGCAGTTTACGCGGGAGCAATCAGCCCCAGCATTTT	CASSLRGSNQPQHF
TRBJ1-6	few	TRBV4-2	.	TGTGCCAGCAGCTTACGGGGGGATTCCCTCCACTTT	CASSLRGDSLHF
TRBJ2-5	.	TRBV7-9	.	TGTGCCAGCAGCTTAGGAGAGGGGGCCCAGTACTTC	CASSLGEGAQYF
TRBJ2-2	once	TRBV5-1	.	TGCGCCAGCAGCTGGGGACTGAACACCGGGGAGCTGTTTTTT	CASSWGLNTGELFF
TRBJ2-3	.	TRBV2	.	TGTGCCAGCAGTGGTTTAGCTCCAGATACGCAGTATTTT	CASSGLAPDTQYF
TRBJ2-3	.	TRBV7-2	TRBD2	TGTGCCAGCAGCTCCTTAGCGGGGGGTGGAGATACGCAGTATTTT	CASSSLAGGGDTQYF
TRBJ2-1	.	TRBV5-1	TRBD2	TGCGCCAGCAGCTTTAATAGCGGGGGGAGGTACAATGAGCAGTTCTTC	CASSFNSGGRYNEQFF
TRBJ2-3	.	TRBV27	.	TGTGCCAGCAGTTTAATGGCAGGGCCCACAGATACGCAGTATTTT	CASSLMAGPTDTQYF
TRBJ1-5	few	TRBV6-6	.	TGTGCCAGCAGTCAGCTGGGCGCATGGCCCCAGCATTTT	CASSQLGAWPQHF
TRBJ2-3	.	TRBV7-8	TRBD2	TGTGCCAGCAGCTTACGGCGGGGGGGAACAGATACGCAGTATTTT	CASSLRRGGTDTQYF
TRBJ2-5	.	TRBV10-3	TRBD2	TGTGCCATCGGGGGGACTAGCGGGGACCAAGAGACCCAGTACTTC	CAIGGTSGDQETQYF
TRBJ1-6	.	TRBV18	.	TGTGCCAGCTCAGGTAGTCCCGCCAGGGCCCTTAATTCACCCCTCCACTTT	CASSGSPARALNSPLHF
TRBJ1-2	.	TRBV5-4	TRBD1	TGTGCCAGCAGGTTCCAACCACGGGACAGCCATGGCTACACCTTC	CASRFQPRDSHGYTF
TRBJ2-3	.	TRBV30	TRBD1	TGTGCCTGGAGCAGGGGGCCGGGCACAGATACGCAGTATTTT	CAWSRGPGTDTQYF
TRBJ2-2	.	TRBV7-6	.	TGTGCCAGCAGCGAACAGGGTACCGGGGAGCTGTTTTTT	CASSEQGTGELFF
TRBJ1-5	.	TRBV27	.	TGTGCCAGCAGTTTAATTCTCGGGCAGCCCCAGCATTTT	CASSLILGQPQHF
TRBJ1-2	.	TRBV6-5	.	TGTGCCAGCAGTTACTCTGCGGACAGCGCCTTCTATGGCTACACCTTC	CASSYSADSAFYGYTF
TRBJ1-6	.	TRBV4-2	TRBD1	TGTGCCAGCAGCCAACTTGACCCAGGGGGCGCGGGTTCACCCCTCCACTTT	CASSQLDPGGAGSPLHF
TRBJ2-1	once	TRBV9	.	TGTGCCAGCAGCGTAGTGGGGGGTCACCGTGAGCAGTTCTTC	CASSVVGGHREQFF
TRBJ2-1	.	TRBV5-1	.	TGCGCCAGCAGCTTGGATTCAGGTCCCTACAATGAGCAGTTCTTC	CASSLDSGPYNEQFF
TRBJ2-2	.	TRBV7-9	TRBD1	TGTGCCAGCAGTCCCGGGGACAGGGGGCTCACCGGGGAGCTGTTTTTT	CASSPGDRGLTGELFF
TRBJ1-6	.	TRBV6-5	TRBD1	TGTGCCAGCAGTTCGGGACAGGGGGCTTCACCCCTCCACTTT	CASSSGQGASPLHF
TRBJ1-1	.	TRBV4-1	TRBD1	TGCGCCAGCACCGGGACAGGGACCAACACTGAAGCTTTCTTT	CASTGTGTNTEAFF
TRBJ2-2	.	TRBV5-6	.	TGTGCCAGCAGCCTCCAGGGATCCACCGGGGAGCTGTTTTTT	CASSLQGSTGELFF
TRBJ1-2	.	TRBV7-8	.	TGTGCCAGCAGCTCACAGGGTATTGAGAACTATGGCTACACCTTC	CASSSQGIENYGYTF
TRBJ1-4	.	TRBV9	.	TGTGCCAGCAGCCCCTTACAGGGTGAAAAACTGTTTTTT	CASSPLQGEKLFF
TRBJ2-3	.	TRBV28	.	TGTGCCAGCCCACCCGGGGTACGGGACTGGAAAACAGATACGCAGTATTTT	CASPPGVRDWKTDTQYF
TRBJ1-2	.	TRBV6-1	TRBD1	TGTGCCAGCAGTGAAAGGGGACAGGGGGCCTTTCGAGACTATGGCTACACCTTC	CASSERGQGAFRDYGYTF
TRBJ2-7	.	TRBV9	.	TGTGCCAGCAGCGTAGGCGGGGACTCCTACGAGCAGTACTTC	CASSVGGDSYEQYF
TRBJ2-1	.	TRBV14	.	TGTGCCAGCAGCCAAGGGGACTTCGGTCGGGATGAGCAGTTCTTC	CASSQGDFGRDEQFF